The entry below gives a single T cell receptor beta chain sequence along with its context. As yet, its antigen is unknown. This entry belongs to a study of PD-1 blockade in classical Hodgkin lymphoma. The CDR3 spans 17 residues. Germline-derived CDR1 and CDR2 are LNHNV and YYDKDF (reference sequence). Unmatched junction bases numbered 10, after V lost 0 bases and J lost 6 bases. This table comes from immunoSEQ multiplex PCR, and its TCRdb copy is limited to in-frame clones, with some not included. Of around 91,000 clones in the sample, 75% to 85% were seen once. Study findings and constraints: The origin of the repertoire differences remains undefined, with disease activity or prior therapy as possible causes. Newly diagnosed patients and complete responders had comparable diversity at baseline. Healthy donors were reported to have higher baseline TCR diversity than newly diagnosed patients.

Following autologous stem cell transplantation, relapse occurred in every patient, and exposure to brentuximab vedotin varied. The study recorded best responses of complete response, partial response or progressive disease. Sequencing used peripheral blood mononuclear cells (PBMCs), obtained before the second cycle of nivolumab. The sequence was collected from a human donor with classical Hodgkin lymphoma. The chain couples TRBV15 to TRBJ2-1; TRBD2 agrees at 8 bases. As DNA, the CDR3 is TGTGCCACCAGCAGAGATCGTCCCGGGAGGGCCTTCAATGAGCAGTTCTTC. It specifies CATSRDRPGRAFNEQFF. Full variable domain (remainder filled in from reference TRBV15 and TRBJ2-1): DAMVIQNPRYQVTQFGKPVTLSCSQTLNHNVMYWYQQKSSQAPKLLFHYYDKDFNNEADTPDNFQSRRPNTSFCFLDIRSPGLGDTAMYLCATSRDRPGRAFNEQFFGPGTRLTVL.